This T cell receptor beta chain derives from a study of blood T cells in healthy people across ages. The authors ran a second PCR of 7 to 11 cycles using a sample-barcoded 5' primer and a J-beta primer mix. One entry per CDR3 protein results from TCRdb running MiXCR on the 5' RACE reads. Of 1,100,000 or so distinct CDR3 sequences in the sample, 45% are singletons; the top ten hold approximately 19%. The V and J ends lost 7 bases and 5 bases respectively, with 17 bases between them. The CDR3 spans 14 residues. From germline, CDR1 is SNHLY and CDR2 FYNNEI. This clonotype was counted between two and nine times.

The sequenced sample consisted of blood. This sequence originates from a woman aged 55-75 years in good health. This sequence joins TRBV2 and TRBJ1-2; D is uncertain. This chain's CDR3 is CASTETNNKYGYTF. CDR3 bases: TGTGCCAGCACAGAAACCAATAACAAATATGGCTACACCTTC.